The rows below give T cell receptor beta chains drawn from one sample of a study of T cells in Graves' hyperthyroidism and ophthalmopathy. TCRdb reprocessed the multiplex PCR reads with MiXCR, giving one entry per CDR3 protein. The table has 350,000 to 400,000 distinct CDR3 sequences, 15% to 20% seen once. What was sequenced was blood. The receptors originated from a woman aged 18-35 years with Graves' hyperthyroidism. The CDR3 runs from the conserved cysteine through the conserved F or W. The D gene is left open where the match is weak. Clone size is shown for a subset of rows, as once, few, many or a class of expanded clone.

abundance | j_gene | v_gene | d_gene | CDR3aa | CDR3nt
many | TRBJ1-1 | TRBV9 | NA | CASSDRGSEGEEAFF | TGTGCCAGCAGCGACCGGGGGAGCGAGGGTGAGGAAGCTTTCTTT
many | TRBJ1-1 | TRBV11-3 | TRBD1 | CASSREGTGDQEAFF | TGTGCCAGCAGTCGAGAAGGGACAGGGGACCAAGAAGCTTTCTTT
many | TRBJ1-5 | TRBV20-1 | TRBD1 | CSARAGTGDQPQHF | TGCAGTGCTAGAGCCGGGACAGGGGATCAGCCCCAGCATTTT
many | TRBJ2-3 | TRBV12-3/TRBV12-4 | NA | CASIKSWGTDTQYF | TGTGCCAGCATCAAATCTTGGGGCACAGATACGCAGTATTTT
many | TRBJ2-7 | TRBV20-1 | NA | CSAREVRWGRRYEQYF | TGCAGTGCTAGAGAGGTTCGATGGGGCAGAAGATACGAGCAGTACTTC
many | TRBJ1-5 | TRBV7-2 | NA | CASSLLQTVYGPQHF | TGTGCCAGCAGCTTACTTCAAACGGTCTATGGGCCCCAGCATTTT
many | TRBJ2-5 | TRBV20-1 | NA | CSARERGAYQETQYF | TGCAGTGCTAGAGAGCGGGGAGCGTACCAAGAGACCCAGTACTTC
many | TRBJ1-1 | TRBV6-1 | TRBD1 | CASKTGFTEAFF | TGTGCCAGCAAGACAGGGTTCACTGAAGCTTTCTTT
once | TRBJ1-1 | TRBV12-3/TRBV12-4 | NA | CASSWVENTEAFF | TGTGCCAGCAGCTGGGTAGAGAACACCGAAGCTTTCTTT
many | TRBJ2-7 | TRBV15 | TRBD2 | CATSSPRTSGSYEQYF | TGTGCCACCAGCAGCCCCCGGACTAGCGGATCCTACGAGCAGTACTTC
NA | TRBJ2-7 | TRBV6-1 | NA | CASSPLPPEQYF | TGTGCCAGCAGTCCGCTCCCCCCTGAGCAGTACTTC
many | TRBJ2-5 | TRBV6-5 | TRBD1 | CASSYGTGGLAGVETQYF | TGTGCCAGCAGTTACGGGACAGGGGGCTTAGCGGGGGTAGAGACCCAGTACTTC
NA | TRBJ1-1 | TRBV11-2 | TRBD1 | CASSSSGGGGRTEAFF | TGTGCCAGCAGCTCCTCTGGGGGAGGGGGCAGGACTGAAGCTTTCTTT
many | TRBJ2-7 | TRBV28 | TRBD1 | CATGQGPYEQYF | TGTGCCACGGGACAGGGACCCTACGAGCAGTACTTC
many | TRBJ1-3 | TRBV28 | NA | CASSKAGISSGNTIYF | TGTGCCAGCAGTAAAGCGGGAATAAGCTCTGGAAACACCATATATTTT